This TCR beta chain emerged from a study of radiation and T cells in renal cell carcinoma (dated by TCRdb to about 2020). Broadly, across the study: The samples were drawn from a clinical trial, where primary renal cell carcinomas were treated with 15 Gy of stereotactic body radiation therapy and then removed by nephrectomy 4 weeks afterward. TCR beta sequencing covered 50 to 55 samples in total, comprising some 25 tumors and roughly 27 peripheral blood samples. In the approximately 53 samples combined, 4,016,671 unique CDR3 nucleotide sequences were found, encoding 2 million to 3 million unique CDR3 amino acid sequences.

The germline V gene provides CDR1 ENHRY and CDR2 SYGVKD. At the junction V is shortened by 8 bases and J by 7 bases, with 15 bases in between. The cysteine opens and the phenylalanine closes a CDR3 of 13 amino acids. Only the CDR3 portion is preserved as DNA: 39 bases, with reading frame beginning at the first base. Here is what the overall study found, with its caveats: The single-armed trial design could not address effects of radiation dose or scheduling on the TCR repertoire. In blood, the top tumor clonotypes increased between baseline and 2 weeks post-radiation and then shrank by 4 weeks, which suggests that tumor-resident clones expanded only transiently. Tracking of blood repertoire dynamics stopped at around 4 weeks after treatment, with no follow-up past that point. No pretreatment tumor biopsies were available, so the baseline intratumoral presence of clonotypes could not be determined.

TCR beta libraries were generated from genomic DNA with the immunoSEQ kit, following the manufacturer's recommendations. Library preparation used a first multiplex PCR with proprietary primers, then a second PCR adding unique barcodes, with bead cleanups after each round. A positive control reaction and a negative control reaction, both provided in the kit, were run with every batch of samples. The final libraries were assessed on an Agilent 4200 TapeStation D1000 ScreenTape, pooled by volume, and quantified by qPCR. Sequencing ran on an Illumina NextSeq500 with a MidOutput 150-cycle cartridge, using 156 Read1 and 15 Index1 cycles with kit custom primers. The pooled library was loaded at around 0.98 pM, with a roughly 20% PhiX control spiked in. The original pipeline was this. The vendor-processed data were analyzed in R, and a clonotype was defined as all T cells that share the same CDR3 nucleotide sequence. For clone abundance analyses, frequencies were normalized to the 10,000 most abundant clones in each sample. Public T cell clones, which averaged fewer than five per sample, were removed prior to analysis. Tumor-enriched clonotypes and baseline blood-enriched clonotypes were defined as those with an abundance difference of at least 32-fold between compartments. A beta-binomial differential abundance model was applied to find clonotypes that expanded or contracted between blood time points. Tumor-blood repertoire similarity was measured with the Baroni-Urbani and Buser coefficient, and group comparisons used two-tailed Wilcoxon tests in R. The immuneACCESS repertoire file appears here via TCRdb, limited to in-frame rearrangements. These files lack a portion of the clones; in checked studies, under half of the deficit traces to unresolved V genes, and the cause of the others is not known. The DNA was the basis for D and trimming; V, J and clone size are from that table. The sample table lists 130,000 to 150,000 clones, roughly 90% of them with a count of one. The biggest ten clones account for about 11% of the sample.

Of note for this clone: Its binding antigen is unknown. There are no base qualities to consult, and no much larger clone falls within one base.

Taken with the paper, the label for time point translates to: baseline pretreatment blood. The sample's treatment or condition label, in plain terms: 15 Gy SBRT to primary tumor, nephrectomy 4 weeks later. Serial peripheral blood from radiation-treated patients was sampled at baseline, 2 weeks and 4 weeks after SBRT to track tumor-enriched clonotypes. Renal cell carcinoma with clear cell pathology was present in all patients. Genomic DNA for TCR sequencing was prepared using the QIAamp DNA Blood Mini Kit (Qiagen). Samples were included in the analyses only if all quality control checks were passed. The TCR comes from a woman aged 45 to 65 with renal cell carcinoma. The chain uses TRBV10-3 and TRBJ1-5; perhaps TRBD1 is the D gene, with 6 bases matching. The sequences come from blood, collected from a patient whose treatment included radiotherapy and nephrectomy. The DNA is as follows: TGTGCCATCGACGCGTCAGGGGACCAGCCCCAGCATTTT. It is translated as CAIDASGDQPQHF.